This T cell receptor beta chain came from a study of T cell changes during pregnancy in multiple sclerosis (dated by TCRdb to between 2018 and 2021). A note on the overall study: The study examined how the T cell repertoire changed over the course of pregnancy in women with multiple sclerosis.

The library relied on the immunoSEQ multiplex PCR assay. Here the immuneACCESS table is served through TCRdb, limited to in-frame sequences with V and J called. Missing clones are a known gap in these copies; in checked studies unresolved V genes cover under half, and the rest lacks a known reason. This sample gives some 110,000 clones in total; about nine tenths of them show up just once. The ten largest clones represent roughly 1.5% of the sample. Comment on this clone: Its antigen is currently not known. Nothing much larger sits one base from this clone, and base qualities are not available.

The material sequenced was peripheral blood, taken after pregnancy. The sequence derives from a female donor with multiple sclerosis, enrolled in a pregnancy study.

The CDR3 reads CASSFPGGNQPQHF. The nucleotide sequence reads TGTGCCAGCAGCTTTCCCGGGGGCAATCAGCCCCAGCATTTT. The chain is made from TRBV7-2 and TRBJ1-5, with the D segment identity uncertain. The germline V gene specifies SGHTA as CDR1 and FQGNSA as CDR2. Relative to germline, V is 3 bases shorter and J is 2 bases shorter, with 8 bases between their ends. From the cysteine up to the phenylalanine, the CDR3 has a length of 14 residues. The CDR3 DNA has 42 bases and is translated from base 1.